One and the same sample provided the 4 T cell receptor beta chains below, sequenced in a study of blood T cells in healthy people across ages. Together with a sample-barcoded 5' primer, a J-beta primer mix was included in a second PCR lasting about 7 to 11 cycles. A single record per CDR3 protein comes from TCRdb applying MiXCR to the 5' RACE reads. The sample holds 800,000 to 1,300,000 distinct CDR3 sequences, around 25% seen once. The sample was also linked to a second study, of T cells of mothers and their children.

Input material: blood. The receptors stem from a girl aged 2 to 10 in good health.

This CDR3 is CASSFGPAPEQYF. The CDR3, as DNA: TGTGCCAGCAGCTTCGGACCAGCCCCCGAGCAGTACTTC. The chain recombines TRBV13 with TRBJ2-7; no clear D. This CDR3 spans 13 amino acids. The V gene's germline CDR1 is PRHDT and CDR2 FYEKMQ (reference sequence). Trimming shortened V by 3 bases and J by 6 bases, and 12 bases separated the two germline ends.

The genes are TRBV6-5 and TRBJ2-5, with 8 bases lining up with TRBD2. Trimming cost V 2 bases and J 5 bases; bases outside gene matches: 10. CDR3 length: 16 amino acids. CDR1 is MNHEY, CDR2 SVGAGI, per germline. The DNA for the CDR3 is TGTGCCAGCAGTTACCGGGGGGGACTAGTCAGGGAGACCCAGTACTTC. Translating it yields CASSYRGGLVRETQYF.

This clonotype was detected a few times. This rearrangement joins TRBV20-1 to TRBJ2-2; D call uncertain. Germline CDR1 reads DFQATT; CDR2 reads SNEGSKA (reference sequence). There are 12 residues in the CDR3. The V gene lost 5 bases and the J gene lost 2 bases, with 6 bases spanning the gap. The CDR3 sequence is CSAVPNTGELFF. The DNA of the CDR3 is TGCAGTGCTGTCCCTAACACCGGGGAGCTGTTTTTT.

V gene TRBV11-2 combines with J gene TRBJ1-1, with 7 bases identical to TRBD1. There are 16 residues in the CDR3. Looked up from germline, CDR1 is SGHAT and CDR2 is FQNNGV. Trimming removed 5 bases from V and 4 bases from J; junction bases left unmatched: 13. In nucleotides, the CDR3 is TGTGCCAGCAGCGATAGGGGGCAGTTGGGGGCCACTGAAGCTTTCTTT. Its protein product is CASSDRGQLGATEAFF.